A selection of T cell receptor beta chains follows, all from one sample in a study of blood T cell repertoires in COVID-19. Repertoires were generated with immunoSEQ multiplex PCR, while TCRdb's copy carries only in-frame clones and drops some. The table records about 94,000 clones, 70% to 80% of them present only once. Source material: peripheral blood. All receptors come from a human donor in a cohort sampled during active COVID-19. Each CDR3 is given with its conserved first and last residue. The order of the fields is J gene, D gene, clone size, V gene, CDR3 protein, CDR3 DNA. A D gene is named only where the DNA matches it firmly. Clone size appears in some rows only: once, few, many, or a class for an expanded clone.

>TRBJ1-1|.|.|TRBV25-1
CASSESVSGYTEAFF
TGTGCCAGCAGTGAAAGCGTCAGTGGGTATACTGAAGCTTTCTTT
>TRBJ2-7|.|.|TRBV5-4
CASSLVSEQYF
TGTGCCAGCAGCTTGGTTAGCGAGCAGTACTTC
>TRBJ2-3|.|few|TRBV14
CASSQGGRVSTDTQYF
TGTGCCAGCAGCCAAGGAGGCAGGGTTAGCACAGATACGCAGTATTTT
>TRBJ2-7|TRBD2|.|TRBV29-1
CSVVGTSGRQGEQYF
TGCAGCGTTGTTGGGACTAGCGGGAGGCAAGGCGAGCAGTACTTC
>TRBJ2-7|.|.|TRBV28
CASSLFGVGTYEQYF
TGTGCCAGCAGTTTATTCGGGGTCGGCACCTACGAGCAGTACTTC
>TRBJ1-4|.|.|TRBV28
CASSSTGSNEKLFF
TGTGCCAGCAGTTCGACAGGCTCCAATGAAAAACTGTTTTTT
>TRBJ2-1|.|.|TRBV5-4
CASSSGVETYNEQFF
TGTGCCAGCAGTTCCGGAGTAGAAACCTACAATGAGCAGTTCTTC
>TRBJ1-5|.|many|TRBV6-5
CASSSAGRRLGQPQHF
TGTGCCAGCAGTTCGGCGGGACGCCGGTTGGGACAGCCCCAGCATTTT
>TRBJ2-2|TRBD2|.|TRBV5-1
CASSLGPSGANTGELFF
TGCGCCAGCAGCTTGGGGCCTAGCGGGGCGAACACCGGGGAGCTGTTTTTT
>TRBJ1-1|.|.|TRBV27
CASSLRENTEAFF
TGTGCCAGCAGTCTCCGGGAGAACACTGAAGCTTTCTTT
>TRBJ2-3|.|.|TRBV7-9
CASSPAGVTALDTQYF
TGTGCCAGCAGCCCTGCCGGGGTGACGGCCCTAGATACGCAGTATTTT
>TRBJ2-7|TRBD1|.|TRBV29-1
CSVEDESGGYEQYF
TGCAGCGTTGAAGATGAGTCAGGGGGCTACGAGCAGTACTTC
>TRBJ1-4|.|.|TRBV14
CASSQHFTGRLFF
TGTGCCAGCAGCCAACATTTCACGGGAAGGTTGTTTTTT
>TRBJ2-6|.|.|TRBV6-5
CASSPRGAGANVLTF
TGTGCCAGCAGCCCCAGGGGGGCTGGGGCCAACGTCCTGACTTTC
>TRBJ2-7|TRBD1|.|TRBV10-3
CAIRMTGGHEQYF
TGTGCCATCAGAATGACAGGGGGCCACGAGCAGTACTTC
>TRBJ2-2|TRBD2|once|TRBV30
CAWSVIRLAGPNTGELFF
TGTGCCTGGAGCGTTATTAGACTAGCGGGCCCGAACACCGGGGAGCTGTTTTTT
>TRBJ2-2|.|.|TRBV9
CASSVYDTGELFF
TGTGCCAGCAGCGTCTACGACACCGGGGAGCTGTTTTTT
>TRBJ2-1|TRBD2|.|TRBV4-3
CASSPHGTSGVSYNEQFF
TGCGCCAGCAGCCCTCACGGGACTAGCGGAGTTAGTTACAATGAGCAGTTCTTC
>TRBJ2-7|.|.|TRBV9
CASSVGNSGYEQYF
TGTGCCAGCAGCGTAGGGAACAGCGGCTACGAGCAGTACTTC
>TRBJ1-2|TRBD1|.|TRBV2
CAMGQGNYGYTF
TGTGCCATGGGACAGGGCAACTATGGCTACACCTTC
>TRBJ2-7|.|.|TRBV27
CASSTDGQTYEQYF
TGTGCCAGCAGCACCGATGGACAGACCTACGAGCAGTACTTC
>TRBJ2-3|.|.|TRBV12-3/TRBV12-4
CASSLFSVDTQYF
TGTGCCAGCAGCCTTTTTAGTGTAGATACGCAGTATTTT
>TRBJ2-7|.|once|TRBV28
CASDGTNSYEQYF
TGTGCCAGCGACGGGACAAACTCCTACGAGCAGTACTTC
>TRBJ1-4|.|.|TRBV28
CASRLLPYEKLFF
TGTGCCAGCAGACTTCTCCCGTATGAAAAACTGTTTTTT
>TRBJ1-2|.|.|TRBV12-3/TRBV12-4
CASTLRNYGYTF
TGTGCCAGCACCTTGAGAAACTATGGCTACACCTTC
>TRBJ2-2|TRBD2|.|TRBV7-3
CASSWTSGRLIPSRELFF
TGTGCCAGCAGTTGGACTAGCGGGAGACTCATTCCTTCGAGGGAGCTGTTTTTT
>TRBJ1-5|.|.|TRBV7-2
CASSLDRYSAPQHF
TGTGCCAGCAGCTTAGATCGGTATTCCGCGCCCCAGCATTTT
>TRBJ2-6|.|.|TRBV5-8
CASSLGGFSGANVLTF
TGTGCCAGCAGCTTGGGCGGGTTCTCTGGGGCCAACGTCCTGACTTTC
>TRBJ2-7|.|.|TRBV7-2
CASSLGSRSYEQYF
TGTGCCAGCAGCTTAGGTTCTAGGTCCTACGAGCAGTACTTC
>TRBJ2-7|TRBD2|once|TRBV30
CAWGLARAGEQYF
TGTGCCTGGGGACTAGCGAGGGCGGGAGAGCAGTACTTC
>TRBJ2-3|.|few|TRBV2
CASMGTYFTDTQYF
TGTGCCAGCATGGGGACTTATTTCACAGATACGCAGTATTTT
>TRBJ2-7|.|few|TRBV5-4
CASSSAGVPYEQYF
TGTGCCAGCAGCTCCGCCGGGGTCCCCTACGAGCAGTACTTC
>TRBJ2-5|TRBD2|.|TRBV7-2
CASSLTGGGRETQYF
TGTGCCAGCAGCCTCACTGGGGGAGGGAGGGAGACCCAGTACTTC
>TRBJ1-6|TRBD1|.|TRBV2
CASSKGARNSPLHF
TGTGCCAGCAGTAAGGGGGCCCGGAATTCACCCCTCCACTTT
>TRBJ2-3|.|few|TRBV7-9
CASSLGDSSDTQYF
TGTGCCAGCAGCTTGGGGGACTCCTCAGATACGCAGTATTTT
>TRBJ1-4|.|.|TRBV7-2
CASSAARRANEKLFF
TGTGCCAGCAGCGCCGCCCGTCGAGCTAATGAAAAACTGTTTTTT
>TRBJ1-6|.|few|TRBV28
CASSRTAWDSPLHF
TGTGCCAGCAGTCGGACAGCCTGGGATTCACCCCTCCACTTT
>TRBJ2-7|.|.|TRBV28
CASSPGGWEQYF
TGTGCCAGCAGTCCAGGGGGGTGGGAGCAGTACTTC
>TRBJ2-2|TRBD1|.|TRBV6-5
CASRFDRAIGELFF
TGTGCCAGCAGGTTCGACAGGGCGATCGGGGAGCTGTTTTTT
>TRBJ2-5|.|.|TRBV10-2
CASSGPAGSQETQYF
TGCGCCAGCAGTGGCCCCGCCGGGTCCCAAGAGACCCAGTACTTC
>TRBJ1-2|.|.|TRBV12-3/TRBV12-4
CASRAGVYGYTF
TGTGCCAGCAGGGCAGGGGTATATGGCTACACCTTC
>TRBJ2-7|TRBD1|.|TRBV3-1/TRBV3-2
CASSRAGQGAYEQYF
TGTGCCAGCAGCCGGGCGGGACAGGGAGCCTACGAGCAGTACTTC
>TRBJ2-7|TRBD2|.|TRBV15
CATAGDGYEQYF
TGTGCCACCGCGGGAGACGGCTACGAGCAGTACTTC
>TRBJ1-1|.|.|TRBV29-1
CSVSRLTGSNLMNTEAFF
TGCAGCGTCAGCAGATTAACAGGTTCAAATCTCATGAACACTGAAGCTTTCTTT
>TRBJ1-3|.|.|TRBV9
CASSPDNRNSGNTIYF
TGTGCCAGCAGCCCGGACAACCGCAACTCTGGAAACACCATATATTTT
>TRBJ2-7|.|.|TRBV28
CASSWQVAQYF
TGTGCCAGCAGTTGGCAGGTCGCGCAGTACTTC
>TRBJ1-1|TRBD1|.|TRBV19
CASSTLDRGLAEAFF
TGTGCCAGTAGTACGCTAGACAGGGGTTTGGCTGAAGCTTTCTTT
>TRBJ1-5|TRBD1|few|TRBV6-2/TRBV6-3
CASSRADRGRLREPQHF
TGTGCCAGCAGCCGGGCGGACAGGGGGAGACTCAGGGAGCCCCAGCATTTT
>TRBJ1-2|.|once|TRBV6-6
CASSPSRVGYTF
TGTGCCAGCAGTCCGTCGAGGGTTGGCTACACCTTC
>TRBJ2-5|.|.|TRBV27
CASSLPHRQETQYF
TGTGCCAGCAGTTTGCCCCACAGGCAAGAGACCCAGTACTTC
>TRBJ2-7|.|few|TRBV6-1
CASSEYGKRDYEQYF
TGTGCCAGCAGTGAATATGGCAAACGGGACTACGAGCAGTACTTC
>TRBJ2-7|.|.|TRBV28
CASSPARAYYEQYF
TGTGCCAGCAGTCCTGCCAGGGCCTACTACGAGCAGTACTTC
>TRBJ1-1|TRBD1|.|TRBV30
CAWSYRDRRGLSTEAFF
TGTGCCTGGAGTTACCGGGACAGGAGGGGTTTAAGCACTGAAGCTTTCTTT
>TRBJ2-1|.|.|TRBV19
CASSIIQGNEQFF
TGTGCCAGTAGTATAATTCAGGGGAATGAGCAGTTCTTC
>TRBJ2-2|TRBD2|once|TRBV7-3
CASSRGASGSGTGELFF
TGTGCCAGCAGCAGAGGGGCTAGCGGGAGTGGAACCGGGGAGCTGTTTTTT
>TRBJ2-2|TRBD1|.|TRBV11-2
CASSKTGGVGTGELFF
TGTGCCAGCAGCAAGACAGGGGGCGTCGGCACCGGGGAGCTGTTTTTT
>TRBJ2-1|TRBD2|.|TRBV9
CASSVGPSGRASYNEQFF
TGTGCCAGCAGCGTAGGGCCTAGCGGGAGGGCCTCCTACAATGAGCAGTTCTTC
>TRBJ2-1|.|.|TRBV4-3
CASSQDRGSSYNEQFF
TGCGCCAGCAGCCAAGATAGGGGAAGCTCCTACAATGAGCAGTTCTTC